Presented here are 17 T cell receptor beta chains from one specimen sequenced in a study of T cells in Graves' hyperthyroidism and ophthalmopathy. Amplification of TCR beta CDR3 regions was performed using RNA transcripts as template. HTBI primers were employed in a first-round RT-PCR of the TCR CDR3. TCRdb re-called the multiplex PCR reads through MiXCR, storing one row per CDR3 protein. The sample contains about 660,000 distinct CDR3 sequences, about 45% of which appear only once. Sequencing was carried out using peripheral blood or thyroid tissue (not recorded which). All receptors derive from an adult man with Graves' disease, either hyperthyroidism or ophthalmopathy (not recorded which).

This clonotype was recorded many times. This chain links TRBV7-6 with TRBJ2-2; no definite D call. CDR3 length: 14 residues. CDR1 and CDR2 from the germline V gene are SGHVS and FNYEAQ. The germline V and J ends were trimmed by 6 bases and 4 bases, with 12 bases remaining between them. The CDR3 DNA reads TGTGCCAGCAGTACCCCCCCCGGCACCGGGGAGCTGTTTTTT. This gives the protein CASSTPPGTGELFF.

This chain joins TRBV7-8 and TRBJ1-5; D not certain. The CDR3 sequence is 12 residues long. The V end lost 8 bases, the J end lost 4 bases, and 9 bases lay between the germline ends. The germline V gene encodes CDR1 SGHVS and CDR2 FQNEAQ. CDR3 region: CASGRENQPQHF. As DNA, the CDR3 is TGTGCCAGCGGCCGTGAGAATCAGCCCCAGCATTTT.

This chain uses TRBV29-1 with TRBJ1-2, with D possibly TRBD1 on 6 matching bases. CDR3 length: 16 amino acids. V was clipped by 0 bases and J by 3 bases, with 17 bases between them. The germline CDR1 and CDR2 sequences are SQVTM and ANQGSEA. CDR3 in DNA: TGCAGCGTTGAAGAATCTCGGGACACGCTGTACTATGGCTACACCTTC. Its protein is CSVEESRDTLYYGYTF.

The rearrangement uses TRBV5-5 and TRBJ1-1, with D perhaps TRBD1 (5 bases). CDR1 and CDR2 from the germline V gene are SGHKS and YYEKEE (reference sequence). CDR3 size: 16 residues. V lost 0 bases and J lost 3, with 15 bases in between. The chain's CDR3 is CASSLVGREVYTEAFF. The DNA for the CDR3 is TGTGCCAGCAGCTTGGTGGGCAGGGAGGTGTACACTGAAGCTTTCTTT. The complete variable domain, with remaining parts taken from reference TRBV5-5 and TRBJ1-1, reads DAGVTQSPTHLIKTRGQQVTLRCSPISGHKSVSWYQQVLGQGPQFIFQYYEKEERGRGNFPDRFSARQFPNYSSELNVNALLLGDSALYLCASSLVGREVYTEAFFGQGTRLTVV.

This clonotype was found many times. The chain couples TRBV2 to TRBJ1-5, with no clear D. The CDR3 extends over 13 amino acids. V lost 7 bases, J lost 1 base, and 8 bases lay in between. Germline loops: CDR1 SNHLY, CDR2 FYNNEI. The CDR3 DNA sequence: TGTGCCAGCACATTGGACAGCAATCAGCCCCAGCATTTT. It encodes CASTLDSNQPQHF.

A few counts support this clonotype. The V gene is TRBV10-1, the J gene TRBJ1-1, with D tentatively TRBD1 (6 bases). Germline CDR1 WNHNN, CDR2 SYGVQD (reference sequence). Trimming cost V 2 bases and J 4 bases, with 8 bases left between them. CDR3 size: 13 residues. The CDR3 sequence is CASSEQGTTEAFF. CDR3 DNA: TGCGCCAGCAGTGAGCAGGGGACCACTGAAGCTTTCTTT.

The sample holds a few counts of this clonotype. The rearrangement joins TRBV2 to TRBJ1-5, with no clear D. Per the germline V gene, CDR1 is SNHLY and CDR2 is FYNNEI. V lost 8 bases to trimming and J lost 0 bases, with 14 bases between them. This CDR3 is 15 amino acids long. DNA for the CDR3: TGTGCCAGCGGACTCGGGAGGTATAGCAATCAGCCCCAGCATTTT. It translates to CASGLGRYSNQPQHF.

This chain links TRBV12-3 or TRBV12-4 with TRBJ1-4, with 8 nucleotides matching TRBD1. This CDR3 comprises 15 residues. V lost 5 bases and J lost 8; bases outside the gene matches: 10. The CDR3 bases are TGTGCCAGCAGTCGCTACAGGGGGGGACGCGAAAAACTGTTTTTT. Translation: CASSRYRGGREKLFF.

This clonotype appeared a few times. This rearrangement joins TRBV2 to TRBJ1-1, with D hard to call. This CDR3 spans 12 amino acids. Looked up from germline, CDR1 is SNHLY and CDR2 is FYNNEI. V gave up 6 bases and J gave up 5 bases, with 10 bases separating them. The CDR3 loop is CASSERVTEAFF. The CDR3 nucleotides are TGTGCCAGCAGCGAGAGGGTAACTGAAGCTTTCTTT.

The chain employs TRBV7-2 and TRBJ2-6, with 8 bases aligning to TRBD1. CDR3 length equals 14 residues. Trimming cost V 0 bases and J 16 bases; bases outside gene matches: 8. CDR1 and CDR2 from the germline V gene are SGHTA and FQGNSA. CDR3 sequence: CASSLARTNRGLTF. The CDR3 bases are TGTGCCAGCAGCTTAGCGAGGACTAACAGGGGGCTGACTTTC.

The chain recombines TRBV29-1 with TRBJ1-2; 7 bases fit TRBD1. The CDR3 runs to 12 residues. Germline loops: CDR1 SQVTM, CDR2 ANQGSEA. V lost 8 bases, J lost 0 bases, and 3 bases stayed unmatched. This chain's CDR3 is CSLQGTNYGYTF. CDR3 DNA sequence: TGCAGCTTACAGGGGACTAACTATGGCTACACCTTC.

The chain uses TRBV2 and TRBJ1-5, with D unclear. The V end was cut by 6 bases, the J end by 4 bases, with 13 bases between. The CDR3 consists of 14 residues. Germline values: CDR1 SNHLY, CDR2 FYNNEI. Here the CDR3 DNA reads TGTGCCAGCAGCCAAGAAGGAGAGAATCAGCCCCAGCATTTT. Translated: CASSQEGENQPQHF. The variable domain in full, completed from reference TRBV2 and TRBJ1-5, reads EPEVTQTPSHQVTQMGQEVILRCVPISNHLYFYWYRQILGQKVEFLVSFYNNEISEKSEIFDDQFSVERPDGSNFTLKIRSTKLEDSAMYFCASSQEGENQPQHFGDGTRLSIL.

The rearrangement joins TRBV2 to TRBJ2-6; D is possibly TRBD2 (5 bases). The CDR3 loop spans 12 amino acids. Germline-derived CDR1 and CDR2 are SNHLY and FYNNEI. The germline V and J ends were trimmed by 6 bases and 16 bases, with 16 bases remaining between them. CDR3 in amino acids: CASRVGAGELTF. In nucleotides, the CDR3 is TGTGCCAGCAGGGTCGGAGCCGGGGAGCTGACTTTC.

This clonotype was seen only a few times. The chain combines TRBV12-3 or TRBV12-4 with TRBJ1-6, with D uncertain. Trimming stripped 10 bases from V and 0 bases from J, with 7 bases between. This CDR3 region has 13 residues. The CDR3 DNA is TGTGCCACGAGGAGCTCCTATAATTCACCCCTCCACTTT. It is translated as CATRSSYNSPLHF.

This clonotype was detected ten times or more. The rearrangement links TRBV29-1 to TRBJ1-1; TRBD1 matches 7 bases. CDR3 length: 13 residues. V lost 6 bases, J lost 1 base, and 5 bases stayed unmatched. The germline V gene encodes CDR1 SQVTM and CDR2 ANQGSEA. The CDR3 coding sequence is TGCAGCGTCGCGGGACAGTCGAACACTGAAGCTTTCTTT. This gives the protein CSVAGQSNTEAFF. The full variable domain, rest sourced from reference TRBV29-1 and TRBJ1-1, is SAVISQKPSRDICQRGTSLTIQCQVDSQVTMMFWYRQQPGQSLTLIATANQGSEATYESGFVIDKFPISRPNLTFSTLTVSNMSPEDSSIYLCSVAGQSNTEAFFGQGTRLTVV.

The chain carries TRBV19 and TRBJ1-1, with D possibly being TRBD1 (5 bases). Per the germline V gene, CDR1 is LNHDA and CDR2 is SQIVND (reference sequence). Trimming stripped 6 bases from V and 5 bases from J, with 16 bases between. The CDR3 contains 14 residues. The CDR3 here is CASSRSWGGTEAFF. DNA for the CDR3: TGTGCCAGTAGCCGTAGCTGGGGGGGTACTGAAGCTTTCTTT.

V usage is TRBV6-1 and J usage is TRBJ1-3, with TRBD1 matching over 8 bases. Trimming at V came to 0 bases and at J to 4 bases, leaving 8 bases not matched to a gene. Germline V CDR1 and CDR2: MNHNS, SASEGT. This CDR3 is built from 17 residues. The CDR3 bases are TGTGCCAGCAGTGAAGCGCCCCGGACAGGGTTCGGAAACACCATATATTTT. Protein product: CASSEAPRTGFGNTIYF.